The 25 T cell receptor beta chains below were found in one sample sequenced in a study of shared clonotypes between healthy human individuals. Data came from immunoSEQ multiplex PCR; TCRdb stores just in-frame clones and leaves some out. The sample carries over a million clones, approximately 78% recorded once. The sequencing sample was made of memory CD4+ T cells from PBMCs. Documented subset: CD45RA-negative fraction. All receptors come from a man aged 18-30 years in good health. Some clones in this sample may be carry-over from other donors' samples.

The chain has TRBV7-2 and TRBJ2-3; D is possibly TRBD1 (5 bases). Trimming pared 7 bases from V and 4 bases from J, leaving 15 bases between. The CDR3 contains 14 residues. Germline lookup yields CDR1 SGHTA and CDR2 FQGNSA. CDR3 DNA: TGTGCCAGCACCCACATAGTAGGGGCAGATACGCAGTATTTT. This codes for CASTHIVGADTQYF.

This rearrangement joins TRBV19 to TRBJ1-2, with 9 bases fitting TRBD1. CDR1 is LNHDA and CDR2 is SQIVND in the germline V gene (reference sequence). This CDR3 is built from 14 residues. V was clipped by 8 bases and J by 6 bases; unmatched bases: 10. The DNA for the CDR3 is TGTGCCAGTTCACAGGGGGCGACCGGCCATGGCTACACCTTC. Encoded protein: CASSQGATGHGYTF.

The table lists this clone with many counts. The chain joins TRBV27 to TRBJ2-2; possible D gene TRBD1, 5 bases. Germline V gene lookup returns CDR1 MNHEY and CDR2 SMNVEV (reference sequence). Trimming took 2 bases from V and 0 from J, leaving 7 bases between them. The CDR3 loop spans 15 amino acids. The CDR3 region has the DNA TGTGCCAGCAGTTTACAGGGTACGAACACCGGGGAGCTGTTTTTT. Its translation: CASSLQGTNTGELFF.

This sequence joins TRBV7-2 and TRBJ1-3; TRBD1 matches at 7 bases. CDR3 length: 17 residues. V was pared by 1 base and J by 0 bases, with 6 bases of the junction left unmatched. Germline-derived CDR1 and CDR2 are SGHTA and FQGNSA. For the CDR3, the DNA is TGTGCCAGCAGCTTAGTGTGGGACAGTTACTCTGGAAACACCATATATTTT. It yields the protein CASSLVWDSYSGNTIYF.

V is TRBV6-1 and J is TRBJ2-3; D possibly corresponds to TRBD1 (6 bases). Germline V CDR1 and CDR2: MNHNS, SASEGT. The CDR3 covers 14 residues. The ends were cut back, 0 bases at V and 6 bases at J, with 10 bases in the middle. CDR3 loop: CASSEANDRDTQYF. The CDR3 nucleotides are TGTGCCAGCAGTGAAGCTAACGACAGGGATACGCAGTATTTT.

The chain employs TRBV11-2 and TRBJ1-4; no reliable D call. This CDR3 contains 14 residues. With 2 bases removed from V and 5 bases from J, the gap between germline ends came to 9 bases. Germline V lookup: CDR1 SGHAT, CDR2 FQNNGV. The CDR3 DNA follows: TGTGCCAGCAGCTTAAGTGGCAGAAATGAAAAACTGTTTTTT. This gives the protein CASSLSGRNEKLFF.

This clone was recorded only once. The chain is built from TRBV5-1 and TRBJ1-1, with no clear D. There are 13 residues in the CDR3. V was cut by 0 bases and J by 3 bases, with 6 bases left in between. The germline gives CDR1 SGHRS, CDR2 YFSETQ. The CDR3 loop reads CASSLGAYTEAFF. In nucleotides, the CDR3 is TGCGCCAGCAGCTTGGGGGCCTACACTGAAGCTTTCTTT.

Here the CDR3 reads CASSQTGGLNGTQYF. CDR3 bases: TGCGCCAGCAGTCAAACCGGGGGTCTCAATGGGACCCAGTACTTC. The chain couples TRBV23-1 to TRBJ2-5; weak D call: TRBD2 (6 bases). TRBV23-1 is an open reading frame, and its role is uncertain. The V end was cut by 2 bases, the J end by 7 bases, with 17 bases between. This CDR3 is built from 15 residues.

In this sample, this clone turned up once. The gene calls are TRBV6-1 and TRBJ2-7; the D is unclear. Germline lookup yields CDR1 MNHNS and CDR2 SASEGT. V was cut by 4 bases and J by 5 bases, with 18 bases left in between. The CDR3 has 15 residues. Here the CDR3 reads CASSVGPATSNEQYF. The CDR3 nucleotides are TGTGCCAGCAGTGTAGGGCCCGCCACATCGAACGAGCAGTACTTC.

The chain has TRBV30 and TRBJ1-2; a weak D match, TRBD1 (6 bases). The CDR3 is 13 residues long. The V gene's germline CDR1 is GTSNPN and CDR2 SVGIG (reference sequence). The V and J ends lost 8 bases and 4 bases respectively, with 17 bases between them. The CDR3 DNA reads TGTGCCGGTTCGACAGGCTTAGCCTATGGCTACACCTTC. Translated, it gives CAGSTGLAYGYTF.

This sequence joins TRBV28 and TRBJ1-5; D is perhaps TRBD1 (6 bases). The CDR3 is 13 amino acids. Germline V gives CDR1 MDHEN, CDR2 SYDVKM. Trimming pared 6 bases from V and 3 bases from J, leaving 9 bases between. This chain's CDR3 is CASRQGLNQPQHF. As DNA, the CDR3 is TGTGCCAGCAGACAGGGCCTCAATCAGCCCCAGCATTTT. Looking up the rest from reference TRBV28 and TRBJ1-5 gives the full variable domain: DVKVTQSSRYLVKRTGEKVFLECVQDMDHENMFWYRQDPGLGLRLIYFSYDVKMKEKGDIPEGYSVSREKKERFSLILESASTNQTSMYLCASRQGLNQPQHFGDGTRLSIL.

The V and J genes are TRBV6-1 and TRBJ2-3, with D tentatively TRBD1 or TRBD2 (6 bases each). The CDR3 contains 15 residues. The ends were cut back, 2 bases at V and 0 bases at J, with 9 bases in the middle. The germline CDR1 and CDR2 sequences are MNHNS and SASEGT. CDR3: CASSERGLSTDTQYF. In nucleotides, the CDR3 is TGTGCCAGCAGTGAACGGGGGCTTAGCACAGATACGCAGTATTTT.

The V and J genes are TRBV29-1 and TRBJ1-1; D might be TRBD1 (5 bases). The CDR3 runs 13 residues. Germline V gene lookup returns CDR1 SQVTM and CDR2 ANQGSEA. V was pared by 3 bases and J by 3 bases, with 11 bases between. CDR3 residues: CSVEFGDHTEAFF. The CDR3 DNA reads TGCAGCGTTGAGTTCGGGGACCACACTGAAGCTTTCTTT.

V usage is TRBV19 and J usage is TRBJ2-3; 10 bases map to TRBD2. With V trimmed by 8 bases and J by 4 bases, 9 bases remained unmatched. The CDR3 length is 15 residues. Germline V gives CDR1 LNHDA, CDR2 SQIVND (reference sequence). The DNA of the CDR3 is TGTGCCAGTCAAAGGCTAGCGGGAGATTCAGATACGCAGTATTTT. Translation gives CASQRLAGDSDTQYF.

This CDR3 is CASSVSNGRANYGYTF. Here the CDR3 DNA reads TGTGCCAGCAGCGTTTCAAATGGCAGGGCTAACTATGGCTACACCTTC. The rearrangement uses TRBV9 and TRBJ1-2, with TRBD1 as a possible D gene (5 bases). The CDR3 sequence is 16 residues long. The V gene lost 2 bases and the J gene lost 0 bases, with 14 bases spanning the gap. The germline CDR1 and CDR2 sequences are SGDLS and YYNGEE.

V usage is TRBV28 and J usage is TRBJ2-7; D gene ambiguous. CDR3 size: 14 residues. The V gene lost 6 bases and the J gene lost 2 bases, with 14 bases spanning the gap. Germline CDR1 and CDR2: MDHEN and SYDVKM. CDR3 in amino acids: CASRLQERAYEQYF. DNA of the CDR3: TGTGCCAGCAGACTCCAAGAGCGAGCCTACGAGCAGTACTTC.

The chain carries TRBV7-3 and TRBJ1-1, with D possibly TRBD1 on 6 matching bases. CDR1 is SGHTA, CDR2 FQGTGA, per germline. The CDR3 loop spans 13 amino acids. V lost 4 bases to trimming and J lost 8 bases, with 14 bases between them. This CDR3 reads CASSSHREGEAFF. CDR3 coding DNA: TGTGCCAGCAGCTCCCACAGGGAGGGCGAAGCTTTCTTT.

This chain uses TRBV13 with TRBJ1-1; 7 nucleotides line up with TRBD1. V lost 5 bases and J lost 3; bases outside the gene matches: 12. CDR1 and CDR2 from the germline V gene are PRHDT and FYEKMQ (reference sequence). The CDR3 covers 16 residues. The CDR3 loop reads CASSPFSRQGYTEAFF. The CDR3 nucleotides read TGTGCCAGCAGCCCATTCTCTCGACAGGGCTACACTGAAGCTTTCTTT.

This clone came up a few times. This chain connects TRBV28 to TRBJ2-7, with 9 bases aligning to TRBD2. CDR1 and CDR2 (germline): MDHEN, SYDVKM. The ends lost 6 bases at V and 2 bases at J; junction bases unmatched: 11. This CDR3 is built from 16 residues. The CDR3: CASRDYSGRGAYEQYF. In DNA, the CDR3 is TGTGCCAGCAGGGATTATAGCGGGAGAGGGGCCTACGAGCAGTACTTC.

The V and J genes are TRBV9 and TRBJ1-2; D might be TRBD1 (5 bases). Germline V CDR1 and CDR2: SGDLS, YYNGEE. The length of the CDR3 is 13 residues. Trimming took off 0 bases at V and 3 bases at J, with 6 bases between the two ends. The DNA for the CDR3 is TGTGCCAGCAGCGTAGGGGGCGACTATGGCTACACCTTC. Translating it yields CASSVGGDYGYTF.

In nucleotides, the CDR3 is TGTGCCAGAAGCTTAGTCGCGGGACTAGCGGGACCTTACGAGCAGTACTTC. Its protein product is CARSLVAGLAGPYEQYF. The chain links TRBV7-5 to TRBJ2-7; TRBD2 is the table's D call, not checked against the DNA. TRBV7-5 is tagged as a pseudogene. The CDR3 length is 17 residues.

The CDR3 is CASSTHSGSSSYEQYF. Here the CDR3 DNA reads TGTGCCAGCAGTACGCATTCGGGATCCTCCTCCTACGAGCAGTACTTC. This chain joins TRBV6-6 and TRBJ2-7, with a weak D call TRBD2 (5 bases). The V gene lost 5 bases and the J gene lost 0 bases, with 17 bases spanning the gap. CDR3 size: 16 residues. Germline CDR1 MNHNY, CDR2 SVGAGI (reference sequence).

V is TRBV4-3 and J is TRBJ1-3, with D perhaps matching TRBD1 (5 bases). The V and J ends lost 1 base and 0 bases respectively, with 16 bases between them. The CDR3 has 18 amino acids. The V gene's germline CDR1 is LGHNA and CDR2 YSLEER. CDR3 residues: CASSQGQVSRGSGNTIYF. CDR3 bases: TGCGCCAGCAGCCAAGGGCAGGTATCGAGGGGCTCTGGAAACACCATATATTTT.

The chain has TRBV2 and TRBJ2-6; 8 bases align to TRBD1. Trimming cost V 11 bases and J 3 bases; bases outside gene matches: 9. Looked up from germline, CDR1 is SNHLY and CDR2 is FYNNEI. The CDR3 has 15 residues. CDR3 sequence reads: CAGRTGMSGANVLTF. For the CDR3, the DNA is TGTGCCGGACGGACAGGGATGAGTGGGGCCAACGTCCTGACTTTC.

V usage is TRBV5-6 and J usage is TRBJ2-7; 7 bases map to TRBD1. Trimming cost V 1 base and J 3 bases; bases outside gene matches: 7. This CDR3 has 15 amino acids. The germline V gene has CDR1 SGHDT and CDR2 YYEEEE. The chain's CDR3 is CASSLLGQTFYEQYF. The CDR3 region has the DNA TGTGCCAGCAGCTTGTTGGGACAGACCTTCTACGAGCAGTACTTC.